The 13 T cell receptor beta chains listed next were all sequenced from one sample in a study of cytomegalovirus exposure and HLA in healthy donors. 60 Vbeta and 13 Jbeta primers were used in PCR. The data were produced by immunoSEQ multiplex PCR, yet TCRdb's version contains in-frame clones alone and is incomplete. This sample has roughly 200,000 clones, with around 75% found just once. The specimen sequenced was PBMCs. The receptors derive from a male donor in good health and CMV-seronegative.

This chain connects TRBV19 to TRBJ1-1; 7 bases line up with TRBD1. Per the germline V gene, CDR1 is LNHDA and CDR2 is SQIVND (reference sequence). Losses at the gene ends were 6 bases for V and 1 base for J; bases not matched to a gene: 8. This CDR3 spans 15 amino acids. The CDR3 here is CASSLGGRSNTEAFF. CDR3 coding DNA: TGTGCCAGTAGCCTAGGGGGCAGGTCGAACACTGAAGCTTTCTTT. Supplemented by reference TRBV19 and TRBJ1-1, the full variable domain reads DGGITQSPKYLFRKEGQNVTLSCEQNLNHDAMYWYRQDPGQGLRLIYYSQIVNDFQKGDIAEGYSVSREKKESFPLTVTSAQKNPTAFYLCASSLGGRSNTEAFFGQGTRLTVV.

The V gene is TRBV6-1, the J gene TRBJ2-1, with 12 bases that match TRBD2. The germline gives CDR1 MNHNS, CDR2 SASEGT. The CDR3 contains 16 residues. The trim removed 4 bases at V and 10 bases at J, leaving 11 bases unmatched. The CDR3 nucleotides are TGTGCCAGCAGTGGGACTAGCGGGACTCTGGGTTTCGAGCAGTTCTTC. Amino acid sequence: CASSGTSGTLGFEQFF.

The rearrangement uses TRBV2 and TRBJ2-1, with 8 bases identical to TRBD2. The germline CDR1 and CDR2 sequences are SNHLY and FYNNEI. This CDR3 has 15 residues. V lost 2 bases to trimming and J lost 7 bases; unmatched junction nucleotides: 7. The CDR3, as DNA: TGTGCCAGCAGTGAAAGGTCGGGAGGGCCGAATGAGCAGTTCTTC. It codes for CASSERSGGPNEQFF.

To note about this clone: The junction does not match germline at one end; this may be a read error. The chain recombines TRBV2 with TRBJ1-6; the D is unclear. Germline CDR1 SNHLY, CDR2 FYNNEI. There are 13 residues in the CDR3. As DNA, the CDR3 is TGTGCCAGCAGAGAAGGGAGTAAGTCACCCCTCCACTTT. It codes for CASREGSKSPLHF. Full variable domain (outside the CDR3, taken from reference TRBV2 and TRBJ1-6): EPEVTQTPSHQVTQMGQEVILRCVPISNHLYFYWYRQILGQKVEFLVSFYNNEISEKSEIFDDQFSVERPDGSNFTLKIRSTKLEDSAMYFCASREGSKSPLHFGNGTRLTVT.

The chain uses TRBV4-2 and TRBJ2-2; 11 positions match TRBD2. V lost 3 bases, J lost 2 bases, and 5 bases stayed unmatched. The germline V gene encodes CDR1 LGHNA and CDR2 YNFKEQ. This CDR3 has 17 residues. The CDR3 is CASSHAGTSGNTGELFF. CDR3 nucleotides: TGTGCCAGCAGCCACGCGGGGACTAGCGGAAACACCGGGGAGCTGTTTTTT.

The V and J genes are TRBV18 and TRBJ2-7; TRBD2 agrees at 8 bases. The CDR3 spans 15 residues. Trimming at V came to 3 bases and at J to 2 bases, leaving 6 bases not matched to a gene. Germline loops: CDR1 KGHSH, CDR2 LQKENI. CDR3 region: CASSPFSGATYEQYF. CDR3 DNA sequence: TGTGCCAGCTCACCTTTTAGCGGGGCAACCTACGAGCAGTACTTC.

This rearrangement joins TRBV25-1 to TRBJ2-1, with a weak D call TRBD2 (6 bases). The CDR3 loop spans 17 amino acids. Trimming pared 3 bases from V and 0 bases from J, leaving 15 bases between. Germline V gives CDR1 MGHDK, CDR2 SYGVNS. CDR3 sequence (DNA): TGTGCCAGCAGTGATGTCCGGCGGGGAAGCTCCTACAATGAGCAGTTCTTC. Translation: CASSDVRRGSSYNEQFF.

V is TRBV7-9 and J is TRBJ1-1; D is ambiguous. Germline V lookup: CDR1 SEHNR, CDR2 FQNEAQ (reference sequence). This CDR3 is 12 amino acids long. V was cut by 4 bases and J by 2 bases, with 5 bases left in between. CDR3 DNA: TGTGCCAGCAGCTCCTATAACACTGAAGCTTTCTTT. Translated: CASSSYNTEAFF.

In this sample, this clone turned up once. The chain links TRBV6-5 to TRBJ1-5; weak D call: TRBD1 (5 bases). CDR1 MNHEY and CDR2 SVGAGI come from the germline V gene. This CDR3 contains 15 residues. V shed 2 bases and J shed 2 bases, with 10 bases lying between them. The CDR3 is CASSYTREGNQPQHF. The CDR3 DNA is TGTGCCAGCAGTTACACCAGGGAGGGCAATCAGCCCCAGCATTTT.

This clone came up once. This rearrangement joins TRBV30 to TRBJ2-1, with TRBD2 matching over 7 bases. This CDR3 is 15 amino acids long. The trim removed 0 bases at V and 0 bases at J, leaving 2 bases unmatched. Germline CDR1 is GTSNPN and CDR2 is SVGIG (reference sequence). The CDR3 spells CAWSVGGSSYNEQFF. CDR3 nucleotide sequence: TGTGCCTGGAGTGTCGGCGGGAGCTCCTACAATGAGCAGTTCTTC.

The J gene is TRBJ1-2, the V gene TRBV28; possibly TRBD1 for D (5 bases). V was clipped by 5 bases and J by 2 bases, with 9 bases between them. CDR3 length: 13 residues. Germline CDR1 MDHEN, CDR2 SYDVKM. The CDR3 DNA sequence: TGTGCCAGCAGTATCACAGGAAACTATGGCTACACCTTC. Translating it yields CASSITGNYGYTF.

This clone came up once. CDR3 nucleotides: TGTGCCAGCACCACGGGGGGTAGGGGCACAGATACGCAGTATTTT. This sequence encodes CASTTGGRGTDTQYF. This chain connects TRBV28 to TRBJ2-3; 7 nucleotides line up with TRBD2. The CDR3 runs 15 residues. The germline V gene has CDR1 MDHEN and CDR2 SYDVKM. J lost 1 base, V lost 7 bases, and 8 bases had no gene match.

This clone occurred a few times. The rearrangement uses TRBV29-1 and TRBJ1-1; the D gene is possibly TRBD1 (5 bases). Between the trimmed V and J ends, which lost 0 bases and 5 bases, there was a span of 13 bases. Germline V CDR1 and CDR2: SQVTM, ANQGSEA. This CDR3 has 14 residues. CDR3 protein: CSVEDLGAGTEAFF. Here the CDR3 DNA reads TGCAGCGTTGAAGATTTAGGGGCGGGGACTGAAGCTTTCTTT.